One sample yielded the 8 T cell receptor beta chains listed below, sequenced in a study of response to subunit inactivated influenza vaccine. In TCRdb, the RT-PCR reads were re-called with MiXCR into one record per CDR3 protein. This table has about 530,000 distinct CDR3 sequences, 12% appearing once. The sample was PBMCs from blood, taken on the day of vaccination. The source of these receptors is a man in his fifties or sixties who received an inactivated influenza vaccine.

The V gene is TRBV5-1, the J gene TRBJ1-1; no clear D gene. V was shortened by 5 bases and J by 0 bases, with 14 bases between the two germline ends. Germline V gene data show CDR1 as SGHRS and CDR2 as YFSETQ. The CDR3 has 15 amino acids. This CDR3 is CASRPETVVNTEAFF. Here the CDR3 DNA reads TGCGCCAGCAGACCGGAGACCGTCGTGAACACTGAAGCTTTCTTT.

This clonotype was counted at least ten times. The J gene is TRBJ2-5, the V gene TRBV7-9; D is unresolved. CDR3 length: 11 amino acids. Trimming cost V 3 bases and J 3 bases, with 2 bases left between them. Looked up from germline, CDR1 is SEHNR and CDR2 is FQNEAQ (reference sequence). CDR3 nucleotides: TGTGCCAGCAGCTTTAAAGAGACCCAGTACTTC. Protein product: CASSFKETQYF.

The chain uses TRBV5-1 and TRBJ2-7, with 10 bases lining up with TRBD2. Germline assignment: CDR1 SGHRS and CDR2 YFSETQ. The CDR3 has 16 residues. Trimming took 0 bases from V and 1 from J; bases not matched to a gene: 4. CDR3 loop: CASSLVVSGGSYEQYF. The CDR3 DNA is TGCGCCAGCAGCTTGGTGGTTAGCGGGGGGTCCTACGAGCAGTACTTC.

J is TRBJ2-7 and V is TRBV6-2 or TRBV6-3; 8 bases fit TRBD2. J lost 6 bases, V lost 2 bases, and 9 bases had no gene match. CDR1 and CDR2 (germline): MNHEY, SVGEGT. The CDR3 length is 15 residues. The CDR3, as DNA: TGTGCCAGCAGTTACCTGGGACTAGGAATCCTCGAGCAGTACTTC. It codes for CASSYLGLGILEQYF.

Only a few counts were recorded for this clonotype. The rearrangement joins TRBV29-1 to TRBJ2-3; D is unresolved. V lost 5 bases and J lost 0, with 18 bases in between. This CDR3 spans 16 amino acids. Germline V CDR1 and CDR2: SQVTM, ANQGSEA. The CDR3 loop reads CSVSTRAQLSTDTQYF. The CDR3 coding sequence is TGCAGCGTTTCCACACGAGCCCAATTGAGCACAGATACGCAGTATTTT.

The V gene is TRBV12-3 or TRBV12-4, the J gene TRBJ1-3; the D is unclear. The germline V and J ends were trimmed by 5 bases and 0 bases, with 8 bases remaining between them. The CDR3 is made up of 14 amino acids. DNA for the CDR3: TGTGCCAGCAGTCGAGTCGGCTCTGGAAACACCATATATTTT. Its translation: CASSRVGSGNTIYF.

V is TRBV30 and J is TRBJ1-6; TRBD1 might be the D (5 bases). The CDR3 contains 13 residues. With 3 bases removed from V and 6 bases from J, the gap between germline ends came to 9 bases. Germline CDR1 is GTSNPN and CDR2 is SVGIG (reference sequence). The CDR3 sequence is CAWSLDSNSPLHF. The CDR3 region has the DNA TGTGCCTGGAGCTTAGACAGTAATTCACCCCTCCACTTT.

This clonotype showed up just a few times. J is TRBJ1-2 and V is TRBV6-5, with D perhaps matching TRBD1 (6 bases). The CDR3 is 13 amino acids. In germline, CDR1 is MNHEY, CDR2 SVGAGI. Trimming cost V 8 bases and J 4 bases, with 14 bases left between them. CDR3 sequence (DNA): TGTGCCAGCCGTTTACAGGGAAGCTATGGCTACACCTTC. This encodes CASRLQGSYGYTF.